This T cell receptor beta chain was recovered during a study of T cell responses to AZD1222 COVID-19 vaccine. Study outcomes and limitations: An increase in Spike-specific TCR breadth and depth was observed after two AZD1222 doses. Repertoires were collected only later (after the peak T cell response had occurred).

Using immunoSEQ multiplex PCR, the repertoire was profiled, and TCRdb retains in-frame clones only, with some absent. The sample lists some 150,000 clones; approximately 91% were seen once. Points on this clone: Its target is unknown.

This clonotype was sampled from an adult who had recovered from COVID-19. The sample was peripheral blood, taken after recovery from COVID-19.

The CDR3 coding sequence is TGTGCCACCAGTGACCCAAACAGGGGCCAAGAGACCCAGTACTTC. Translation: CATSDPNRGQETQYF. The chain couples TRBV24-1 to TRBJ2-5; 7 bases align to TRBD1. Per the germline V gene, CDR1 is KGHDR and CDR2 is SFDVKD. There are 15 residues in the CDR3. The ends lost 4 bases at V and 1 base at J; junction bases unmatched: 5.